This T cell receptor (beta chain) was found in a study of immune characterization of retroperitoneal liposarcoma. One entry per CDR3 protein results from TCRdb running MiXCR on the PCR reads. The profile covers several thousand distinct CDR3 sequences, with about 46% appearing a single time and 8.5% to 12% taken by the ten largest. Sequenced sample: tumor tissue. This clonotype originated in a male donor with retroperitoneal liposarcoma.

The chain's CDR3 is CASGLPYGQGVETQYF. The CDR3 nucleotides are TGTGCTAGTGGTTTGCCCTACGGACAGGGTGTAGAGACCCAGTATTTT. This chain joins TRBV12-5 and TRBJ2-3; 8 bases agree with TRBD1. Trimming took 2 bases from V and 12 from J; bases not matched to a gene: 16. This CDR3 comprises 16 residues. Germline V lookup: CDR1 LGHNT, CDR2 FRNRAP.